This entry lists 26 T cell receptor beta chains sequenced from one sample in a study of blood T cell repertoires in COVID-19. Only in-frame clones appear in the TCRdb table, and some are missing; sequencing was by immunoSEQ multiplex PCR. The sample has tens of thousands of clones; more than 70% are singletons. Source material: peripheral blood. These receptors were taken from a woman in her fifties or sixties with acute or convalescent COVID-19.

This clone was seen a handful of times. The chain is built from TRBV4-2 and TRBJ2-7; D is ambiguous. The V gene's germline CDR1 is LGHNA and CDR2 YNFKEQ. The CDR3 contains 14 residues. V shed 0 bases and J shed 5 bases, with 11 bases lying between them. Written as DNA, the CDR3 is TGTGCCAGCAGCCAAGAAAACCTAATCGACGAGCAGTACTTC. It codes for CASSQENLIDEQYF.

This chain uses TRBV9 with TRBJ2-3; 9 bases align to TRBD2. Germline V gene data show CDR1 as SGDLS and CDR2 as YYNGEE. V was pared by 7 bases and J by 5 bases, with 5 bases of the junction left unmatched. The CDR3 is 13 residues long. As DNA, the CDR3 is TGTGCCAGCGGGCGGGGGGGCCTAGATACGCAGTATTTT. Residues: CASGRGGLDTQYF.

This chain joins TRBV5-1 and TRBJ2-5; 12 nucleotides agree with TRBD2. With 5 bases clipped from V and 2 bases from J, the junction kept 4 bases outside the gene matches. CDR1 is SGHRS and CDR2 is YFSETQ in the germline V gene. The CDR3 has 15 amino acids. In DNA, the CDR3 is TGCGCCAGCAGAAAGGGACTAGCGGGTCAAGAGACCCAGTACTTC. It encodes CASRKGLAGQETQYF.

The chain recombines TRBV27 with TRBJ2-2; possible D gene TRBD1, 6 bases. CDR3 length: 14 amino acids. The ends were cut back, 2 bases at V and 4 bases at J, with 8 bases in the middle. CDR1 MNHEY and CDR2 SMNVEV come from the germline V gene (reference sequence). CDR3 sequence reads: CASSLRTATGELFF. CDR3 coding DNA: TGTGCCAGCAGTTTAAGGACAGCCACCGGGGAGCTGTTTTTT.

The chain links TRBV15 to TRBJ1-6; 8 bases align to TRBD1. Trimming removed 3 bases from V and 3 bases from J; junction bases left unmatched: 7. The germline gives CDR1 LNHNV, CDR2 YYDKDF (reference sequence). The CDR3 loop spans 17 amino acids. CDR3 DNA: TGTGCCACCAGCAGGGTTTCCGGGACAGGCTATAATTCACCCCTCCACTTT. It translates to CATSRVSGTGYNSPLHF. Full variable domain (rest looked up from reference TRBV15 and TRBJ1-6): DAMVIQNPRYQVTQFGKPVTLSCSQTLNHNVMYWYQQKSSQAPKLLFHYYDKDFNNEADTPDNFQSRRPNTSFCFLDIRSPGLGDTAMYLCATSRVSGTGYNSPLHFGNGTRLTVT.

This clone was seen a few times. The V gene is TRBV27, the J gene TRBJ1-2; D unclear. Trimming pared 5 bases from V and 13 bases from J, leaving 20 bases between. This CDR3 contains 13 residues. From germline, CDR1 is MNHEY and CDR2 SMNVEV (reference sequence). CDR3 DNA sequence: TGTGCCAGCAGTCAACCGGGAGGCAGGACCTGCACCTTC. This sequence encodes CASSQPGGRTCTF.

V and J are TRBV7-2 and TRBJ1-2, with D possibly being TRBD1 (6 bases). The CDR3 spans 15 residues. CDR1 and CDR2 (germline): SGHTA, FQGNSA. Trimming removed 5 bases at V and 1 base at J, with 14 bases between. CDR3 sequence: CASSPTGGFNYGYTF. The DNA of the CDR3 is TGTGCCAGCAGCCCGACAGGCGGGTTTAACTATGGCTACACCTTC.

The chain uses TRBV7-3 and TRBJ1-1, with D uncertain. This CDR3 is built from 13 residues. The ends were cut back, 6 bases at V and 1 base at J, with 9 bases in the middle. Germline CDR1 is SGHTA and CDR2 is FQGTGA. CDR3 DNA sequence: TGTGCCAGCAGTTCGACATGGAACACTGAAGCTTTCTTT. Its protein product is CASSSTWNTEAFF.

CDR3 bases: TGTGCCAGCAGCTTCTACTCTGGGGCCAACGTCCTGACTTTC. This encodes CASSFYSGANVLTF. The rearrangement uses TRBV7-3 and TRBJ2-6; D remains unclear. The germline V gene has CDR1 SGHTA and CDR2 FQGTGA. Trimming shortened V by 3 bases and J by 0 bases, and 3 bases separated the two germline ends. This CDR3 has 14 residues.

The chain carries TRBV19 and TRBJ2-7, with no clear D. The germline V gene encodes CDR1 LNHDA and CDR2 SQIVND (reference sequence). CDR3 length: 15 amino acids. Trimming cost V 8 bases and J 0 bases, with 17 bases left between them. CDR3 region: CASGGRKDTSYEQYF. CDR3 in DNA: TGTGCCAGTGGCGGCCGAAAAGATACCTCCTACGAGCAGTACTTC. The full variable domain, in which reference TRBV19 and TRBJ2-7 provide the parts outside the CDR3, is DGGITQSPKYLFRKEGQNVTLSCEQNLNHDAMYWYRQDPGQGLRLIYYSQIVNDFQKGDIAEGYSVSREKKESFPLTVTSAQKNPTAFYLCASGGRKDTSYEQYFGPGTRLTVT.

This chain connects TRBV5-8 to TRBJ1-5; 8 bases match TRBD1. The junction had 8 bases not matched to a gene; V was cut back by 3 bases and J by 0 bases. CDR1 is SGHTS and CDR2 is YDEGEE in the germline V gene. This CDR3 has 17 residues. CDR3 bases: TGTGCCAGCAGCTGGGGACAGGAGAGTTATAGCAATCAGCCCCAGCATTTT. Its protein is CASSWGQESYSNQPQHF.

Here the CDR3 DNA reads TGTGCCAGCAGTTACTGGGAACAGGGGTACCAAGAGACCCAGTACTTC. Protein product: CASSYWEQGYQETQYF. This chain joins TRBV6-2 or TRBV6-3 and TRBJ2-5, with 7 bases that match TRBD1. CDR1 and CDR2 from the germline V gene are MNHEY and SVGEGT. The CDR3 loop spans 16 amino acids. V shed 1 base and J 0 bases; nucleotides not matched to a gene: 5.

V is TRBV10-1 and J is TRBJ2-7; TRBD1 might be the D (6 bases). The CDR3 consists of 12 residues. Trimming stripped 4 bases from V and 3 bases from J, with 7 bases between. Germline V gene sequence: CDR1 WNHNN, CDR2 SYGVQD (reference sequence). The CDR3 DNA reads as TGCGCCAGCAGTGCGACAGGCTACGAGCAGTACTTC. This translates into CASSATGYEQYF.

This clone was seen a single time. This chain links TRBV19 with TRBJ2-7, with 8 bases that match TRBD1. This CDR3 is built from 14 residues. CDR1 and CDR2 from the germline V gene are LNHDA and SQIVND (reference sequence). V dropped 1 base and J dropped 3; count of bases not matched to a gene: 2. For the CDR3, the DNA is TGTGCCAGTAGTATAGGACAGGGGTACTACGAGCAGTACTTC. It yields the protein CASSIGQGYYEQYF.

This clone has a single count. This chain connects TRBV6-1 to TRBJ1-2; D possibly corresponds to TRBD1 (6 bases). Germline V gives CDR1 MNHNS, CDR2 SASEGT. Trimming pared 1 base from V and 7 bases from J, leaving 13 bases between. The CDR3 runs to 14 residues. For the CDR3, the DNA is TGTGCCAGCAGTGAAGGGGGGCACAGAAGTGGCTACACCTTC. Its translation is CASSEGGHRSGYTF.

The chain recombines TRBV5-6 with TRBJ1-2, with TRBD1 as a possible D gene (5 bases). This CDR3 spans 15 amino acids. Per germline, CDR1 SGHDT and CDR2 YYEEEE. The V end was cut by 0 bases, the J end by 4 bases, with 13 bases between. CDR3 residues: CASSLGQSLTYGYTF. CDR3 nucleotide sequence: TGTGCCAGCAGCTTGGGACAGTCGCTGACCTATGGCTACACCTTC.

The J gene is TRBJ2-5, the V gene TRBV11-2; tentatively, D is TRBD2 (6 bases). The V end lost 5 bases, the J end lost 5 bases, and 18 bases lay between the germline ends. CDR3 length equals 15 residues. Germline V gene data show CDR1 as SGHAT and CDR2 as FQNNGV. CDR3 in amino acids: CASSPAGASVETQYF. The CDR3 region has the DNA TGTGCCAGCAGCCCAGCGGGTGCGAGTGTGGAGACCCAGTACTTC.

This clone was seen a few times. The chain is built from TRBV9 and TRBJ2-5, with D maybe TRBD1 (6 bases). V lost 0 bases and J lost 5, with 14 bases in between. Per the germline V gene, CDR1 is SGDLS and CDR2 is YYNGEE. The CDR3 runs to 15 residues. The CDR3 coding sequence is TGTGCCAGCAGCGTAGCAACAGACACAGGGGAGACCCAGTACTTC. It encodes CASSVATDTGETQYF.

This clone is termed medium-sized. The chain employs TRBV14 and TRBJ1-1; TRBD1 matches at 9 bases. The CDR3 is 15 amino acids. Unmatched junction bases numbered 2, after V lost 2 bases and J lost 1 base. CDR1 is SGHDN and CDR2 is FVKESK in the germline V gene. CDR3 sequence: CASSQTGGGNTEAFF. DNA of the CDR3: TGTGCCAGCAGCCAAACAGGGGGCGGGAACACTGAAGCTTTCTTT.

The rearrangement uses TRBV7-2 and TRBJ1-1; D uncertain. Looked up from germline, CDR1 is SGHTA and CDR2 is FQGNSA. The CDR3 loop spans 16 amino acids. Trimming removed 5 bases from V and 6 bases from J, with 22 bases in between. In DNA form, the CDR3 reads TGTGCCAGCAGCCCGAGAGACCGAGGAGGGTTCGCTGAAGCTTTCTTT. It encodes CASSPRDRGGFAEAFF.

J is TRBJ2-7 and V is TRBV2, with 8 nucleotides matching TRBD1. This CDR3 region has 14 residues. Germline V gene lookup returns CDR1 SNHLY and CDR2 FYNNEI. Trimming cost V 11 bases and J 7 bases; bases outside gene matches: 16. Written as DNA, the CDR3 is TGTGCCGGAAAGACGGGACAGGTCTCGAGGGAGCAGTACTTC. The encoded protein is CAGKTGQVSREQYF.

This chain connects TRBV9 to TRBJ1-2, with a tentative D call TRBD1 (6 bases). Trimming removed 3 bases from V and 7 bases from J, with 10 bases in between. Per germline, CDR1 SGDLS and CDR2 YYNGEE. CDR3 length equals 12 residues. CDR3 coding DNA: TGTGCCAGCAGCGGGACAGTACCTGGCTACACCTTC. Translation: CASSGTVPGYTF.

J is TRBJ1-6 and V is TRBV7-2; D not certain. Trimming removed 6 bases at V and 6 bases at J, with 12 bases between. CDR1 is SGHTA and CDR2 is FQGNSA in the germline V gene. This CDR3 has 14 amino acids. CDR3 region: CASSAPGVNSPLHF. CDR3 nucleotides: TGTGCCAGCAGTGCCCCGGGAGTTAATTCACCCCTCCACTTT. The variable domain in full, completed from reference TRBV7-2 and TRBJ1-6, reads GAGVSQSPSNKVTEKGKDVELRCDPISGHTALYWYRQSLGQGLEFLIYFQGNSAPDKSGLPSDRFSAERTGGSVSTLTIQRTQQEDSAVYLCASSAPGVNSPLHFGNGTRLTVT.

CDR3 in amino acids: CASSETPTGVSEQYF. As DNA, the CDR3 is TGCGCCAGCAGCGAAACCCCTACAGGGGTTAGCGAGCAGTACTTC. The rearrangement links TRBV5-1 to TRBJ2-7; the match to TRBD1 covers 7 bases. V was pared by 4 bases and J by 6 bases, with 13 bases of the junction left unmatched. The CDR3 length is 15 residues. Germline V gene data show CDR1 as SGHRS and CDR2 as YFSETQ. Full variable domain (remainder filled in from reference TRBV5-1 and TRBJ2-7): KAGVTQTPRYLIKTRGQQVTLSCSPISGHRSVSWYQQTPGQGLQFLFEYFSETQRNKGNFPGRFSGRQFSNSRSEMNVSTLELGDSALYLCASSETPTGVSEQYFGPGTRLTVT.

V and J are TRBV7-3 and TRBJ2-1; 7 bases line up with TRBD1. J lost 0 bases, V lost 5 bases, and 4 bases had no gene match. CDR1 is SGHTA, CDR2 FQGTGA, per germline. This CDR3 has 15 residues. The chain's CDR3 is CASSRDSSSYNEQFF. Here the CDR3 DNA reads TGTGCCAGCAGCCGGGACAGTAGCTCCTACAATGAGCAGTTCTTC.

The J gene is TRBJ2-2, the V gene TRBV7-6, with D possibly TRBD1 on 5 matching bases. This CDR3 spans 14 amino acids. V shed 1 base and J shed 9 bases, with 12 bases lying between them. Germline CDR1 and CDR2: SGHVS and FNYEAQ. CDR3 loop: CASSLGQGSRELFF. DNA for the CDR3: TGTGCCAGCAGCTTAGGGCAGGGTTCACGGGAGCTGTTTTTT.